This is a list of T cell receptor beta chains from one sample in a study of T cells after yellow fever vaccination. TCRdb re-derived calls from the 5' RACE reads in MiXCR, one entry per CDR3 protein. The sample includes about 510,000 distinct CDR3 sequences, less than 25% of them seen just once. The sequenced sample was PBMCs, obtained roughly 20 days after the first yellow fever vaccination. Receptor source: a man between 18 and 29 years old who received the YFV17D yellow fever vaccine. Both conserved end residues are trimmed from each CDR3.

V gene: TRBV6-1
J gene: TRBJ1-5
CDR3 protein: ASSDGLQPQH

V gene: TRBV4-2
J gene: TRBJ2-3
CDR3 protein: ASSQGGPPYFSRPTDTQY

V gene: TRBV19
J gene: TRBJ2-1
CDR3 protein: ASSIPAGTNSEF

V gene: TRBV12-3/TRBV12-4
J gene: TRBJ2-1
CDR3 protein: ASDTYGEQF

V gene: TRBV20-1
J gene: TRBJ2-1
CDR3 protein: SAKRGSGLNEQF

V gene: TRBV6-1
J gene: TRBJ2-3
CDR3 protein: ASTGLLTDTQY

V gene: TRBV5-1
J gene: TRBJ1-2
CDR3 protein: ASSVSQGGHGYT

V gene: TRBV11-1
J gene: TRBJ2-4
CDR3 protein: ASSFGFRDSISLAKNIQY

V gene: TRBV12-3/TRBV12-4
J gene: TRBJ1-3
CDR3 protein: ASSFEGANTIY

V gene: TRBV4-3
J gene: TRBJ1-1
CDR3 protein: ASSQVLLTEAF

V gene: TRBV4-3
J gene: TRBJ1-5
CDR3 protein: ASSQDAQGGDQPQH

V gene: TRBV7-3
J gene: TRBJ2-1
CDR3 protein: ASSAGGAGNEQF

V gene: TRBV5-6
J gene: TRBJ2-5
CDR3 protein: ASSLYFKVEQETQY

V gene: TRBV20-1
J gene: TRBJ2-1
CDR3 protein: SVTGGYNEQF

V gene: TRBV6-1
J gene: TRBJ2-3
CDR3 protein: ASSAAGGFDTQY

V gene: TRBV6-2/TRBV6-3
J gene: TRBJ2-7
CDR3 protein: ASSSDPGTGGLEQY

V gene: TRBV6-2/TRBV6-3
J gene: TRBJ2-1
CDR3 protein: ASSKSLAVFSYNEQF

V gene: TRBV7-6
J gene: TRBJ2-1
CDR3 protein: ASSLVTGGANNEQF

V gene: TRBV7-8
J gene: TRBJ2-1
CDR3 protein: ASSLDRGGHEQF

V gene: TRBV5-1
J gene: TRBJ2-7
CDR3 protein: ASSLAPDETYEQY

V gene: TRBV28
J gene: TRBJ1-1
CDR3 protein: ASSVDSEAF

V gene: TRBV7-9
J gene: TRBJ2-5
CDR3 protein: ASSLNTGETQY

V gene: TRBV30
J gene: TRBJ2-3
CDR3 protein: AWCEPPCTDTQY

V gene: TRBV5-4
J gene: TRBJ2-7
CDR3 protein: ASSGGTVYEQY